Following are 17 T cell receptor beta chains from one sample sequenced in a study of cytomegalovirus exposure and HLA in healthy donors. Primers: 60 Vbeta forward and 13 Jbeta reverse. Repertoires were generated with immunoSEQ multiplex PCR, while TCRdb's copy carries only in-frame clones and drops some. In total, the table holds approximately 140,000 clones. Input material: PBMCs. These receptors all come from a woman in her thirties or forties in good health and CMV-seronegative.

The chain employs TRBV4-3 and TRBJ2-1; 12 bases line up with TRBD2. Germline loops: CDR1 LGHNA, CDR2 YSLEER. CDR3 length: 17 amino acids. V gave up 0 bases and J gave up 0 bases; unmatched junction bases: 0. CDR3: CASSQELAGGSYNEQFF. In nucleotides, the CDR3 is TGCGCCAGCAGCCAAGAACTAGCGGGGGGCTCCTACAATGAGCAGTTCTTC.

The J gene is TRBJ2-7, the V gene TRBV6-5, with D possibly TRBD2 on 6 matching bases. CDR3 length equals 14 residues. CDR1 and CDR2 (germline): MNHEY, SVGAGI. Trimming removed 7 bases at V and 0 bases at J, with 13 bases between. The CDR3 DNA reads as TGTGCCAGCACCTTGGGGGGAAGCTCCTACGAGCAGTACTTC. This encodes CASTLGGSSYEQYF.

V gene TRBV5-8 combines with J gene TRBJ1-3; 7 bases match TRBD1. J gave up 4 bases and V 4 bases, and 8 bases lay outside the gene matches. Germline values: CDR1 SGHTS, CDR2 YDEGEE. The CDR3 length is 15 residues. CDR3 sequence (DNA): TGTGCCAGCAGCAATGCCGGGACAGCCGGAAACACCATATATTTT. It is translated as CASSNAGTAGNTIYF.

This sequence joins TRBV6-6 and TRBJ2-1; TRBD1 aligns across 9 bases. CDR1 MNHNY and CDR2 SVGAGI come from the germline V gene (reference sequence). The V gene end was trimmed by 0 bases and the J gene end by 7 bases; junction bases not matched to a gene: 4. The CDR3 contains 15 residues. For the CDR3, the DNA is TGTGCCAGCAGTTACTCGACAGGGGGGGGTAATGAGCAGTTCTTC. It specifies CASSYSTGGGNEQFF.

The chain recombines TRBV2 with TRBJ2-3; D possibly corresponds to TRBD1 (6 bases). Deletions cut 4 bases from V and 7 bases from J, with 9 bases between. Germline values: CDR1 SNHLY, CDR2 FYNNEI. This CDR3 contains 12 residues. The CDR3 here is CASSGTGNTQYF. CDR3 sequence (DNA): TGTGCCAGCAGTGGTACAGGGAATACGCAGTATTTT.

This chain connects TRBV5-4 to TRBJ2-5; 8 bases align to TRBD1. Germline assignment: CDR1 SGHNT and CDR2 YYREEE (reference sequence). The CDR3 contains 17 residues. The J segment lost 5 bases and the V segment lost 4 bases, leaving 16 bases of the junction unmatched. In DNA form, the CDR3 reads TGTGCCAGCAGCGGAAGCCGGACAGGGAAGGGCGTTGAGACCCAGTACTTC. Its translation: CASSGSRTGKGVETQYF.

The DNA for the CDR3 is TGTGCCAGCACCCTTCGGGGTCTCCCTAACTCCTATAATTCACCCCTCCACTTT. Translation gives CASTLRGLPNSYNSPLHF. V gene TRBV27 combines with J gene TRBJ1-6; D not resolved. V shed 7 bases and J shed 0 bases, with 19 bases lying between them. This CDR3 region has 18 residues. Germline V CDR1 and CDR2: MNHEY, SMNVEV (reference sequence).

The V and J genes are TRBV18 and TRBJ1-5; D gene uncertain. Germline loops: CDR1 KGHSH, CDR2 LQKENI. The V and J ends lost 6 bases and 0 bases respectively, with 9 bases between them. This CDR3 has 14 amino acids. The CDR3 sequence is CASSREGSNQPQHF. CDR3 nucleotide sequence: TGTGCCAGCTCTCGAGAGGGTAGCAATCAGCCCCAGCATTTT. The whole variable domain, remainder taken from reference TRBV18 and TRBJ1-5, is NAGVMQNPRHLVRRRGQEARLRCSPMKGHSHVYWYRQLPEEGLKFMVYLQKENIIDESGMPKERFSAEFPKEGPSILRIQQVVRGDSAAYFCASSREGSNQPQHFGDGTRLSIL.

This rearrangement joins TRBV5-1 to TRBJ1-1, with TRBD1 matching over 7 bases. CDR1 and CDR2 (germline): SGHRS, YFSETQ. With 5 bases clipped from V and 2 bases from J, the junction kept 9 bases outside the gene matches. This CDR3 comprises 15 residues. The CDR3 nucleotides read TGCGCCAGCAGGGGGTTGGAGGGGGCTAACACTGAAGCTTTCTTT. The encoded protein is CASRGLEGANTEAFF.

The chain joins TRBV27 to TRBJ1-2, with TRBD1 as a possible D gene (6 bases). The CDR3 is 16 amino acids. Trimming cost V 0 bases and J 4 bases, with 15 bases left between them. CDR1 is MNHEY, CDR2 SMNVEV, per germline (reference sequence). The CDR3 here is CASSLSGAGEGYGYTF. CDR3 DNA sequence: TGTGCCAGCAGTTTATCAGGGGCAGGGGAAGGCTATGGCTACACCTTC.

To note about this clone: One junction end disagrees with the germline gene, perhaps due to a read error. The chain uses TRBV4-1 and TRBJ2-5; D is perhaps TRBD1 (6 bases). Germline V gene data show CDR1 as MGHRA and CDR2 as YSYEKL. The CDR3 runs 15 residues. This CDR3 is CASSQDNRVGETRYF. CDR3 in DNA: TGCGCCAGCAGCCAAGATAACAGGGTAGGAGAGACCCGGTACTTC.

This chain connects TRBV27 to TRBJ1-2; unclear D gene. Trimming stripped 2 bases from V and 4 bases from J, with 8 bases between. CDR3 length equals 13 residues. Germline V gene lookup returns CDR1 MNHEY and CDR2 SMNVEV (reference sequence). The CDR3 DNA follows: TGTGCCAGCAGTTTAAATTCCATCTATGGCTACACCTTC. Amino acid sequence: CASSLNSIYGYTF.

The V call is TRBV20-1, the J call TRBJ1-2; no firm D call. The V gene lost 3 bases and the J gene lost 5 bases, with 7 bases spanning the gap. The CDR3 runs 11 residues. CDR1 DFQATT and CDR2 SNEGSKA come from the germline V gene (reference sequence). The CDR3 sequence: CSASGGYGYTF. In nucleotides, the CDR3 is TGCAGTGCTAGCGGCGGATATGGCTACACCTTC.

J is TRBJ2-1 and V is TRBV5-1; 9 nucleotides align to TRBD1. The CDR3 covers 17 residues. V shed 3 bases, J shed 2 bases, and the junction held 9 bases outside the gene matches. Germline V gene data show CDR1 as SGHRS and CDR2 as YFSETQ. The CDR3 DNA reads TGCGCCAGCAGCTCCACGAATACAGGGGGCGCCTACAATGAGCAGTTCTTC. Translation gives CASSSTNTGGAYNEQFF.

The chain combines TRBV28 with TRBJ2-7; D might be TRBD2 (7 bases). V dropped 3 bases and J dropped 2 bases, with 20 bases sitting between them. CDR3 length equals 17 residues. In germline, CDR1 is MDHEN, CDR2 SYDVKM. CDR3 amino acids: CASSLGGAVTPPYEQYF. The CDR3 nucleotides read TGTGCCAGCAGTTTGGGGGGGGCTGTAACCCCCCCCTACGAGCAGTACTTC.

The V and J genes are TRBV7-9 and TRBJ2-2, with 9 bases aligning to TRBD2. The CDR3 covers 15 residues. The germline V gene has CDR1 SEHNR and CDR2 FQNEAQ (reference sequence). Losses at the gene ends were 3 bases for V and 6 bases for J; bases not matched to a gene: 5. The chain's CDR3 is CASSLREGASGELFF. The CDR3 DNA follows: TGTGCCAGCAGCTTGCGGGAGGGGGCGTCCGGGGAGCTGTTTTTT. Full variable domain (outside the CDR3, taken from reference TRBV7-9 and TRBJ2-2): DTGVSQNPRHKITKRGQNVTFRCDPISEHNRLYWYRQTLGQGPEFLTYFQNEAQLEKSRLLSDRFSAERPKGSFSTLEIQRTEQGDSAMYLCASSLREGASGELFFGEGSRLTVL.

CDR3 loop: CASSLGAGAKNIQYF. CDR3 sequence (DNA): TGTGCCAGCAGCTTAGGCGCCGGAGCCAAAAACATTCAGTACTTC. The chain uses TRBV7-2 and TRBJ2-4; D is unresolved. The V and J ends lost 1 base and 0 bases respectively, with 7 bases between them. The CDR3 loop spans 15 amino acids. CDR1 is SGHTA and CDR2 is FQGNSA in the germline V gene.